What follows are 3 T cell receptor beta chains derived from one specimen sequenced in a study of blood T cells in healthy people across ages. The second PCR ran roughly 7 to 12 cycles with a sample-barcoded 5' primer and J-beta primers. Via MiXCR, TCRdb re-called the 5' RACE reads, giving one row per CDR3 protein. The data contain about a million distinct CDR3 sequences, 51% of them seen just once; the ten biggest clones take up over 20%. Sequenced sample: blood. The receptors were gathered from an older woman in good health.

V and J are TRBV28 and TRBJ2-7; no firm D call. The DNA end favors TRBJ2-4, so the J call may be wrong. From germline, CDR1 is MDHEN and CDR2 SYDVKM. The CDR3 runs 13 residues. The CDR3 loop is CATSKATKNIQYF. In DNA form, the CDR3 reads TGTGCCACCTCGAAAGCCACCAAAAACATTCAGTACTTC.

The chain has TRBV30 and TRBJ1-4; perhaps TRBD1 as D (5 bases). This CDR3 is 14 amino acids long. Trimming removed 7 bases at V and 1 base at J, with 13 bases between. From germline, CDR1 is GTSNPN and CDR2 SVGIG (reference sequence). This CDR3 reads CALVDRGTNEKLFF. The CDR3 bases are TGTGCCTTGGTGGATAGGGGAACTAATGAAAAACTGTTTTTT.

This chain uses TRBV7-6 with TRBJ2-1; D is ambiguous. Germline V gene data show CDR1 as SGHVS and CDR2 as FNYEAQ. V shed 5 bases and J shed 6 bases, with 5 bases lying between them. The CDR3 loop spans 11 amino acids. The chain's CDR3 is CASSVTNEQFF. CDR3 coding DNA: TGTGCCAGCAGCGTAACCAATGAGCAGTTCTTC.